This T cell receptor beta chain was found in a study of vaccination effects on CD4 cells after COVID-19. Overall study context: Early and late post-vaccination samples came from a few convalescent patients.

Expansion of antigen-specific CD4+ T cells with viral peptide pools was carried out by the ViraFEST assay before sequencing. Researchers isolated CD4+ T cells once around 11 days of culture had elapsed. The person had PCR-confirmed SARS-CoV-2 infection between March and December 2020. The participants, recipients of two vaccine doses, got either BNT162b2 or mRNA-1273. There are 11 residues in the CDR3. Germline CDR1 LNHDA, CDR2 SQIVND (reference sequence). V gave up 8 bases and J gave up 6 bases, with 9 bases separating them. This clone was recorded only once. Its antigen is unknown. Sequencing used immunoSEQ multiplex PCR; TCRdb keeps in-frame clones, though not all of them. The table has approximately 15,000 clones, 80% seen once.

The clonotype comes from a human donor who had a prior SARS-CoV-2 infection. V is TRBV19 and J is TRBJ2-3; unclear D gene. The material sequenced was CD4+ T cells from PBMCs cultured with SARS-CoV-2 spike peptides, taken after COVID-19 vaccination. CDR3 nucleotides: TGTGCCAGTGGACGTTATGATACGCAGTATTTT. It translates to CASGRYDTQYF.